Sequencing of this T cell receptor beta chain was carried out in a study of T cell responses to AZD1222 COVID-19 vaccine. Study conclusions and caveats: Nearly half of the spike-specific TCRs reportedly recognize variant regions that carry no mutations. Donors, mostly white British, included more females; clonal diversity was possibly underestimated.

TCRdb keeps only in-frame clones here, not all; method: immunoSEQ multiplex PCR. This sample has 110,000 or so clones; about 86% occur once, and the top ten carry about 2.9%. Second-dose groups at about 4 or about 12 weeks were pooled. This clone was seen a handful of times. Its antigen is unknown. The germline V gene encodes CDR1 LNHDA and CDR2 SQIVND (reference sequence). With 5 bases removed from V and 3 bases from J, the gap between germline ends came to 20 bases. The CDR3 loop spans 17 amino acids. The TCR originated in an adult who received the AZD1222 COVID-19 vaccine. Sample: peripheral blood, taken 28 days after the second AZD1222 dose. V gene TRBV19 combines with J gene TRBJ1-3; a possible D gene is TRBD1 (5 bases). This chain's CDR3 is CASSAPGLAEGGNTIYF. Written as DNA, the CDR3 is TGTGCCAGTAGTGCCCCGGGACTGGCCGAGGGTGGAAACACCATATATTTT.